Listed below are T cell receptor beta chains from one sample, sequenced in a study of cytomegalovirus exposure and HLA in healthy donors. TCRdb keeps only in-frame clones here, not all; method: immunoSEQ multiplex PCR. The sample lists fewer than 120,000 clones; around 83% were seen once. The sequencing input was PBMCs. These receptor sequences come from a woman aged 60-75 years in good health and CMV-seropositive. The CDR3 runs from the conserved cysteine through the conserved F or W. D genes are given only for firm matches. Rows give clone size only sometimes, using once, few, many, or a class for an expanded clone.

d_call: .; v_call: TRBV4-2; clone_size: once; j_call: TRBJ2-5; cdr3_nt: TGTGCCAGCAGCCAAGGAGTAACAGAAAAACAAGAGACCCAGTACTTC; cdr3_aa: CASSQGVTEKQETQYF
d_call: .; v_call: TRBV10-3; clone_size: .; j_call: TRBJ2-2; cdr3_nt: TGTGCCATCAGTGAGACGGGACAAGTGAACACCGGGGAGCTGTTTTTT; cdr3_aa: CAISETGQVNTGELFF
d_call: .; v_call: TRBV30; clone_size: .; j_call: TRBJ1-1; cdr3_nt: TGTGCCTGGACCCCGGGGGGCACTGAAGCTTTCTTT; cdr3_aa: CAWTPGGTEAFF
d_call: TRBD1; v_call: TRBV27; clone_size: .; j_call: TRBJ2-1; cdr3_nt: TGTGCCAGCAGTTCCGACGGGGCAGGGGGCAATGAGCAGTTCTTC; cdr3_aa: CASSSDGAGGNEQFF
d_call: TRBD1; v_call: TRBV7-9; clone_size: once; j_call: TRBJ2-1; cdr3_nt: TGTGCCAGCAGCCCGAGGGGGACAGGGGCCATCAATGAGCAGTTCTTC; cdr3_aa: CASSPRGTGAINEQFF
d_call: TRBD1; v_call: TRBV5-1; clone_size: .; j_call: TRBJ2-3; cdr3_nt: TGCGCCAGCAGCCCGGGACAGGGCACAGATACGCAGTATTTT; cdr3_aa: CASSPGQGTDTQYF
d_call: .; v_call: TRBV29-1; clone_size: .; j_call: TRBJ2-7; cdr3_nt: TGCAGCGTAGAGGGACACCCATCCTCCTACGAGCAGTACTTC; cdr3_aa: CSVEGHPSSYEQYF
d_call: .; v_call: TRBV5-4; clone_size: .; j_call: TRBJ2-5; cdr3_nt: TGTGCCAGCAGCCTGCAGTACCAAGAGACCCAGTACTTC; cdr3_aa: CASSLQYQETQYF
d_call: TRBD1; v_call: TRBV6-6; clone_size: many; j_call: TRBJ1-2; cdr3_nt: TGTGCCAGCAGCATCGACAGGGGCAATGGCTACACCTTC; cdr3_aa: CASSIDRGNGYTF
d_call: TRBD1; v_call: TRBV30; clone_size: .; j_call: TRBJ1-1; cdr3_nt: TGTGCCTGGAAAAGGACAGGGAACACTGAAGCTTTCTTT; cdr3_aa: CAWKRTGNTEAFF